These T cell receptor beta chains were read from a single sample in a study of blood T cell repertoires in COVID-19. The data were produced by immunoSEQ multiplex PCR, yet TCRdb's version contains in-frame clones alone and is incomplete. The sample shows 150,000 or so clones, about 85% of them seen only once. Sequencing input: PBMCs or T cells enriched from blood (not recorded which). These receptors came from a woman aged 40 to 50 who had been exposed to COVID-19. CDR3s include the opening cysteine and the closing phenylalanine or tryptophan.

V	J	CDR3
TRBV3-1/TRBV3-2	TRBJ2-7	CASSLNPDRDEQYF
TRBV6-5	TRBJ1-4	CASLPQQGLIEKLFF
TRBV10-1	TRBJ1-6	CASSEDRDFNSPLHF
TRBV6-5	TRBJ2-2	CASSHVRATGELFF
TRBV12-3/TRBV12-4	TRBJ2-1	CASSGRGYNEQFF
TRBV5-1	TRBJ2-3	CASSEILAGEDTQYF
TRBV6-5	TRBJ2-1	CASSYGELEQFF
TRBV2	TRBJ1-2	CASQGLGTYGYTF
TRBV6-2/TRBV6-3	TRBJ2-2	CASSYQTSGRTGELFF
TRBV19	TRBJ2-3	CATSSGTSTDTQYF
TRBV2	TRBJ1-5	CASSDVGIDNQPQHF
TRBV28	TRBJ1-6	CASSDLNPTNSPLHF
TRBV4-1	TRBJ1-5	CASSQVRTGERYSNQPQHF
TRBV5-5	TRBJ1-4	CASSPRGGTFTDEKLFF
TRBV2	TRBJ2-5	CASRTSGGPGETQYF
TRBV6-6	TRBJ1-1	CASSPTGARIMLNTEAFF
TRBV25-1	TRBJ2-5	CASSQPGQQETQYF
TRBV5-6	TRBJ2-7	CASSLDRVWDEQYF
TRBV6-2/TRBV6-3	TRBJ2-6	CASSPVLVFSGANVLTF
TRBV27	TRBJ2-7	CASSLQGSSYEQYF
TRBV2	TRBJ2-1	CASSVPGIYNEQFF
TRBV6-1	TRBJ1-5	CASSDPRGGVLRLPQHF
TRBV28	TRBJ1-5	CASSFSAGNQPQHF
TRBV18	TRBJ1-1	CASSRRGGDLNTEAFF
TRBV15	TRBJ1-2	CATSRDRRGEGYTF
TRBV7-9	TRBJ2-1	CASSKTSAEQFF